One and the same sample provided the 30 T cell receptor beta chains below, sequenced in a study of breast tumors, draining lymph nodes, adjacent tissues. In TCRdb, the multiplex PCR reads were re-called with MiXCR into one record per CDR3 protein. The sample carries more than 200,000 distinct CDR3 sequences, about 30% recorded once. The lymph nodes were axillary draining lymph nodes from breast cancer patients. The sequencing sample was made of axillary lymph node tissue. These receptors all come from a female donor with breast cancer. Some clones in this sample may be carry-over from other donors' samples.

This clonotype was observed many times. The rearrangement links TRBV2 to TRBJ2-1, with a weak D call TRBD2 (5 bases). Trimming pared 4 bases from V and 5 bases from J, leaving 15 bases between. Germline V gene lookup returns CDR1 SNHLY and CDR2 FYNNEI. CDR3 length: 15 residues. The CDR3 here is CASSAPSQEDNEQFF. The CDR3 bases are TGTGCCAGCAGTGCGCCTAGTCAGGAGGACAATGAGCAGTTCTTC.

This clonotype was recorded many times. The CDR3 here is CASSQFLEFEQYF. CDR3 bases: TGCGCCAGCAGCCAGTTTCTGGAGTTCGAGCAGTACTTC. The chain joins TRBV4-3 to TRBJ2-7, with D unresolved. V lost 3 bases to trimming and J lost 6 bases, with 12 bases between them. This CDR3 comprises 13 residues. Germline V gene sequence: CDR1 LGHNA, CDR2 YSLEER.

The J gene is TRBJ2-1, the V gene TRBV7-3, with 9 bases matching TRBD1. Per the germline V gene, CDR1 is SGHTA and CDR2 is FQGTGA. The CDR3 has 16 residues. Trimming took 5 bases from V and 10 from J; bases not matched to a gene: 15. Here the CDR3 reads CASSAAGTGGQGEQFF. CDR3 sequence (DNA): TGTGCCAGCAGCGCAGCGGGGACGGGAGGACAGGGGGAGCAGTTCTTC.

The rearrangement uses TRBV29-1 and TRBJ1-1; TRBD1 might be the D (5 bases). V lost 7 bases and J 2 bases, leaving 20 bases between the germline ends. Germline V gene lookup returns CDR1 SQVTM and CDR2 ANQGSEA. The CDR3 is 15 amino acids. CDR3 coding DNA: TGCAGCGCCGCCTACGTAGGGGCGGGTAACACTGAAGCTTTCTTT. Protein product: CSAAYVGAGNTEAFF. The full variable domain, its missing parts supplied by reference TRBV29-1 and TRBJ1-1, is SAVISQKPSRDICQRGTSLTIQCQVDSQVTMMFWYRQQPGQSLTLIATANQGSEATYESGFVIDKFPISRPNLTFSTLTVSNMSPEDSSIYLCSAAYVGAGNTEAFFGQGTRLTVV.

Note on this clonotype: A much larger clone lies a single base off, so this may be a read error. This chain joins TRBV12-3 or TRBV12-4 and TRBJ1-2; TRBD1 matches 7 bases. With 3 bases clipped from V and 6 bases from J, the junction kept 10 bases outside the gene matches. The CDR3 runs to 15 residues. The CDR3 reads CASSFARGLRNGYTF. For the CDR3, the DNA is TGTGCCAGCAGTTTCGCGAGGGGGCTTCGGAATGGCTACACCTTC.

The CDR3 nucleotides read TGCAGTGCTAGAGATGGGAATAAGGGGATCACTGAAGCTTTCTTT. Translated: CSARDGNKGITEAFF. The chain links TRBV20-1 to TRBJ1-1, with D maybe TRBD1 (5 bases). With 0 bases removed from V and 4 bases from J, the gap between germline ends came to 15 bases. The CDR3 runs to 15 residues. Germline loops: CDR1 DFQATT, CDR2 SNEGSKA (reference sequence).

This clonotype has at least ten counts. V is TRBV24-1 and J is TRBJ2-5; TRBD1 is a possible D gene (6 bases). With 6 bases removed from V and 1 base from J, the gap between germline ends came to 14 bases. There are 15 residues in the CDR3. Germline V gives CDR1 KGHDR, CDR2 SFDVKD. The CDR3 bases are TGTGCCACCAGTTGGGGAGAAGGGGGCCAAGAGACCCAGTACTTC. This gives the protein CATSWGEGGQETQYF.

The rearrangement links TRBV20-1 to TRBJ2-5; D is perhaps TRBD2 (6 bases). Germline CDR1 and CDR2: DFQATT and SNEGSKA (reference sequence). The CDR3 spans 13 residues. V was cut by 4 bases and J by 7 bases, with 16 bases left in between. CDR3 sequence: CSAKTGRGTTQYF. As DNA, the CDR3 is TGCAGTGCTAAGACCGGGCGGGGTACGACCCAGTACTTC.

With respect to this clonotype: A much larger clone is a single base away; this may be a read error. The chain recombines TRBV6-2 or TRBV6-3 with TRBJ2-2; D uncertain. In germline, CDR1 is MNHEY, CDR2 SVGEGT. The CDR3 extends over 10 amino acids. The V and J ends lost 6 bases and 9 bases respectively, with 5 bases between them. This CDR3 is CASSHRELFF. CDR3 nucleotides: TGTGCCAGCAGCCACCGGGAGCTGTTTTTT.

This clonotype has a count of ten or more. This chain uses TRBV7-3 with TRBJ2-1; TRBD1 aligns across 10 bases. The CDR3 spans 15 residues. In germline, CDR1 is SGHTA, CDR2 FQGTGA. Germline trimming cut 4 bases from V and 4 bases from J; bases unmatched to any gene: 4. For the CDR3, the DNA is TGTGCCAGCAGCTCCCGGGACAGGGGATACAATGAGCAGTTCTTC. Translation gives CASSSRDRGYNEQFF.

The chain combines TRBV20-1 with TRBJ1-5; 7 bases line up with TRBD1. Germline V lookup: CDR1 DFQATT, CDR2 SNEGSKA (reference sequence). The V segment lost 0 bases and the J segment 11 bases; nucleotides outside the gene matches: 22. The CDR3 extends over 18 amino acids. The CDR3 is CSARDETGQARQQETQHF. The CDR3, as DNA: TGCAGTGCTAGAGATGAGACAGGGCAGGCTAGGCAACAAGAGACCCAGCATTTT.

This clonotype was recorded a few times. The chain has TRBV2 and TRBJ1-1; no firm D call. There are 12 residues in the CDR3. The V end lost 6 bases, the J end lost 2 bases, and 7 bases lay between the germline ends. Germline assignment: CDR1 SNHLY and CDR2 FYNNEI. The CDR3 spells CASSPFNTEAFF. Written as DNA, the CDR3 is TGTGCCAGCAGCCCCTTTAACACTGAAGCTTTCTTT.

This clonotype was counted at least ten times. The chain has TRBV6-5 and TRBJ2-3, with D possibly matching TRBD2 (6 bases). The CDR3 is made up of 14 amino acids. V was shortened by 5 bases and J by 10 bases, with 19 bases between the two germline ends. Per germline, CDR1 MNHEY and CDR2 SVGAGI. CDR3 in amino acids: CASSEPVGGGAQYF. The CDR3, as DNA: TGTGCCAGCAGTGAACCGGTGGGGGGAGGCGCGCAGTATTTT.

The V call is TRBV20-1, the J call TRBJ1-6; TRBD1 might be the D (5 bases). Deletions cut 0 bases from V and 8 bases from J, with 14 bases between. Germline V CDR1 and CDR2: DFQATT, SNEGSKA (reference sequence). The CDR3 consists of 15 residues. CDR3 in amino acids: CSARDPLAGDSPLHF. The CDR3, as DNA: TGCAGTGCTAGAGATCCGTTGGCGGGGGATTCACCCCTCCACTTT.

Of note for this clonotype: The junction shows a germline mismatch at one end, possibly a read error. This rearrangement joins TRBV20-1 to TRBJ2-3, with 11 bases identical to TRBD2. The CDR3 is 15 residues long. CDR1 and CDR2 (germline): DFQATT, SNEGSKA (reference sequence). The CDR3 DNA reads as TGCGGTGCAGCCACTAGCGGGAGTCGCACAGATACGCAGTATTTT. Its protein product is CGAATSGSRTDTQYF.

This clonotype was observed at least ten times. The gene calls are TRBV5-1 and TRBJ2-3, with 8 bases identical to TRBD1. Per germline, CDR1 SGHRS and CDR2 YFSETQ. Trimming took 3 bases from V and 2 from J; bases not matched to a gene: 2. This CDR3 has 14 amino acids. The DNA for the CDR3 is TGCGCCAGCAGCTCGGGACAGGTCACAGATACGCAGTATTTT. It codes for CASSSGQVTDTQYF.

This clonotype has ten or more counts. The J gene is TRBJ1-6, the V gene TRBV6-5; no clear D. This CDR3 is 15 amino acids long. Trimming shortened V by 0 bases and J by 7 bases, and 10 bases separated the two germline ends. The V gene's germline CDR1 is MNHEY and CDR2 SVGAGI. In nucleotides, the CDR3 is TGTGCCAGCAGTTACTCAAGGCAGGCGAATTCACCCCTCCACTTT. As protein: CASSYSRQANSPLHF.

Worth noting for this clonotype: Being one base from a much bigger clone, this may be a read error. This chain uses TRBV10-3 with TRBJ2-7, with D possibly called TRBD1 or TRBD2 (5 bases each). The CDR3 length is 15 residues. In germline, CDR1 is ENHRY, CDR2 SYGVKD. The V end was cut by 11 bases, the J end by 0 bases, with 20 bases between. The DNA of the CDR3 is TGTGCCGGCACTAAAACCGGGACCCACTCCTACGAGCAGTACTTC. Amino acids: CAGTKTGTHSYEQYF.

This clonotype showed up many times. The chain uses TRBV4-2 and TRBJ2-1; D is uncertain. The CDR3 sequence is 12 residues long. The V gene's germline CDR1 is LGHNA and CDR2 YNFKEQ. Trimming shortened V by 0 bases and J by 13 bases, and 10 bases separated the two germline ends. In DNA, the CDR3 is TGTGCCAGCAGCCAAGAGACCCTCGAACAGTTCTTC. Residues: CASSQETLEQFF.

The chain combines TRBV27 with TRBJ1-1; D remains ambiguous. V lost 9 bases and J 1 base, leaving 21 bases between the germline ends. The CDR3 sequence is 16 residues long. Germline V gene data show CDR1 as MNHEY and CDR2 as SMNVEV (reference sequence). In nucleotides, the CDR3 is TGTGCCAGTGCTCCAAGGACCAAGATCCCGAACACTGAAGCTTTCTTT. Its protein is CASAPRTKIPNTEAFF.

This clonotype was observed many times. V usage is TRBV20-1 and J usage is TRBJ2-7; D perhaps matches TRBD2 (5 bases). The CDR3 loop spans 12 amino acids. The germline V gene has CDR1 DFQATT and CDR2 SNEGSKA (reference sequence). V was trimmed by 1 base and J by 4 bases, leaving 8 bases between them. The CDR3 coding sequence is TGCAGTGCTAGAGGACTAAATTACGAGCAGTACTTC. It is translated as CSARGLNYEQYF.

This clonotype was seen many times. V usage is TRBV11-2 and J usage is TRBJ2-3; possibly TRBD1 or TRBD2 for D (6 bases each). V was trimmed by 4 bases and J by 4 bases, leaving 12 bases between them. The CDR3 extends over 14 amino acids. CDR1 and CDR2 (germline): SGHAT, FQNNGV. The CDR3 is CASSSIGGSDTQYF. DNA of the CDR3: TGTGCCAGCAGCTCAATCGGGGGCTCAGATACGCAGTATTTT.

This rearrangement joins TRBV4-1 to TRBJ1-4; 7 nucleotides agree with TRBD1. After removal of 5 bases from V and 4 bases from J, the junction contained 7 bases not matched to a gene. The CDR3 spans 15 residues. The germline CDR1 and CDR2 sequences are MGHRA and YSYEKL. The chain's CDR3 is CASSDRTGFNEKLFF. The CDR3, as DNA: TGCGCCAGCAGCGATAGGACAGGCTTTAATGAAAAACTGTTTTTT.

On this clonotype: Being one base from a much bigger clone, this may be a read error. The CDR3 DNA is TGTGCCAGCAGCTTGGCCGGTAGGGGTGAAAAACCGTTTTTT. Translation gives CASSLAGRGEKPFF. The chain joins TRBV5-4 to TRBJ1-4; weak D call: TRBD1 (5 bases). The CDR3 covers 14 residues. The V gene's germline CDR1 is SGHNT and CDR2 YYREEE (reference sequence).

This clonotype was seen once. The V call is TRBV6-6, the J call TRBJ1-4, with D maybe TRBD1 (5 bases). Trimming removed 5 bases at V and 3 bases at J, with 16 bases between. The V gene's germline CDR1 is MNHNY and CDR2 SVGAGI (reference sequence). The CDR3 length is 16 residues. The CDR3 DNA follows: TGTGCCAGCAGTGCCCCCAAGGGGATACCTAATGAAAAACTGTTTTTT. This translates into CASSAPKGIPNEKLFF.

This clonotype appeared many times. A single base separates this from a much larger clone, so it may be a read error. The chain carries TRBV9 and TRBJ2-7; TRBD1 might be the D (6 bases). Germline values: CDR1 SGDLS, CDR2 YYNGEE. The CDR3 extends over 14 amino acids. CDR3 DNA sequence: TGTGCCAGCAGCCTGAGGACAGATAGCTACGAGCAGTCCTTC. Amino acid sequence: CASSLRTDSYEQSF.

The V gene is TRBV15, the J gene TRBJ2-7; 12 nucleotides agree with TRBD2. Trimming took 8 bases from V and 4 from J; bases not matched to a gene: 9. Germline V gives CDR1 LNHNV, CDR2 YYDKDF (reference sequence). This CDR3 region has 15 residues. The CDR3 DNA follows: TGTGCCACCCCTGAGACTAGCGGGAGTTCTTACGAGCAGTACTTC. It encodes CATPETSGSSYEQYF.

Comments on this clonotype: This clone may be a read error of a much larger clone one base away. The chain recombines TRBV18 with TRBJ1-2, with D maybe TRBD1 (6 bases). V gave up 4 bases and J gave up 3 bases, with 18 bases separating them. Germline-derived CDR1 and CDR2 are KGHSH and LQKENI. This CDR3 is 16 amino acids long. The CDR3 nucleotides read TGTGCCAGCTCACAGGTCACAGGGACGGCTGACTATGGCTACACCTTC. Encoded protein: CASSQVTGTADYGYTF.

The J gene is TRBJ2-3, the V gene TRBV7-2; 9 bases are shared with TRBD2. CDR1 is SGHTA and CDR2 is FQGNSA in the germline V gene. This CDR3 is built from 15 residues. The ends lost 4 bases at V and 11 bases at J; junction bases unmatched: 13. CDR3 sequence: CASSSRLAAYNEQYF. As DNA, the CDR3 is TGTGCCAGCAGCTCTCGACTAGCGGCATACAATGAGCAGTATTTT.

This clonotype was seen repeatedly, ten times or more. The CDR3 nucleotides read TGTGCCAGCAGCTTAAATCAAAACACCGGGGAGCTGTTTTTT. Translating gives CASSLNQNTGELFF. The V call is TRBV7-2, the J call TRBJ2-2; D not certain. Germline V gene lookup returns CDR1 SGHTA and CDR2 FQGNSA. The V end lost 2 bases, the J end lost 2 bases, and 6 bases lay between the germline ends. The CDR3 is made up of 14 amino acids.